A selection of T cell receptor beta chains follows, all from one sample in a study of human T cells and chemical hapten exposure. One entry per CDR3 protein results from TCRdb running MiXCR on the RACE reads. The repertoire holds around 360,000 distinct CDR3 sequences, with just under 6.5% as singletons. The input for sequencing was whole blood, taken in connection with sensitization to the hapten diphenylcyclopropenone (DPC). These TCRs come from a woman aged 18-29 years with alopecia areata. Some clones in this sample may be carry-over from other donors' samples. The CDR3 runs from the conserved cysteine through the conserved F or W. The D gene is left open where the match is weak. Part of the rows lack a size; the others show once, few, many or a class for expanded clones.

-	TRBV6-2/TRBV6-3	few	TRBJ2-1	TGTGCCAGCAGTCAACCCCCCAGGGGAAATGAGCAGTTCTTC	CASSQPPRGNEQFF
TRBD1	TRBV3-1	few	TRBJ2-3	TGTGCCAGCAGCCCCCACCGTGGACAGGGTGAAGATACGCAGTATTTT	CASSPHRGQGEDTQYF
-	TRBV27	many	TRBJ1-2	TGTGCCAGCAGTTTATCAATAGGGGGAAGCGGCTACACCTTC	CASSLSIGGSGYTF
TRBD2	TRBV5-6	-	TRBJ2-7	TGTGCCAGCAGCTTCGGGACTAGCGCCCGCGAGCAGTACTTC	CASSFGTSAREQYF
-	TRBV12-5	-	TRBJ1-5	TGTGCTAGTGGGGGAACTGGCAATCAGCCCCAGCATTTT	CASGGTGNQPQHF
TRBD1	TRBV15	many	TRBJ2-7	TGTGCCACCAGCAGAGATCGGGGACAGGCCGAGCAGTACTTC	CATSRDRGQAEQYF
-	TRBV6-5	-	TRBJ2-7	TGTGCCAGCAGTAGGGGGTTGAGCCAGTACTTC	CASSRGLSQYF
TRBD2	TRBV7-2	few	TRBJ2-6	TGTGCCAGCAGCCCCTTAGGGACTATGGCCAACGTCCTGACTTTC	CASSPLGTMANVLTF
TRBD2	TRBV4-3	few	TRBJ2-3	TGCGCCAGCAGCCAAGATTTGTCGGGACTAGCGGGGTATAAAGGAGGAAGAGATACGCAGTATTTT	CASSQDLSGLAGYKGGRDTQYF
-	TRBV12-3/TRBV12-4	-	TRBJ2-5	TGTGCCAGCAGTTCCTTAACTAGTGCAGAGACCCAGTACTTC	CASSSLTSAETQYF
-	TRBV27	few	TRBJ2-7	TGTGCCAGCAGTTTGGCAGGGCAAAGTCCGAGTCAAGGCGAGCAGTACTTC	CASSLAGQSPSQGEQYF
TRBD2	TRBV18	many	TRBJ2-1	TGTGCCAGCTCACCAAGGGAGGGTATCTCCTATGAGCAGTTCTTC	CASSPREGISYEQFF
TRBD2	TRBV29-1	-	TRBJ2-7	TGCAGCGTTTTTTTGGGACTAGCGGGGGCCTACGAGCAGTACTTC	CSVFLGLAGAYEQYF
-	TRBV2	many	TRBJ1-2	TGTGCCAGCAGTGAAGGGTCTTGGACGTTCGGGGGCTACACCTTC	CASSEGSWTFGGYTF
TRBD1	TRBV11-2	-	TRBJ1-1	TGTGCCAGCAGCTTAGATGTCGGGACAGGGTCGAGGAAAGCTTTCTTT	CASSLDVGTGSRKAFF
-	TRBV20-1	-	TRBJ2-5	TGCAGTGCGGGCCGGGAGTCGCAAGAGACCCAGTACTTC	CSAGRESQETQYF